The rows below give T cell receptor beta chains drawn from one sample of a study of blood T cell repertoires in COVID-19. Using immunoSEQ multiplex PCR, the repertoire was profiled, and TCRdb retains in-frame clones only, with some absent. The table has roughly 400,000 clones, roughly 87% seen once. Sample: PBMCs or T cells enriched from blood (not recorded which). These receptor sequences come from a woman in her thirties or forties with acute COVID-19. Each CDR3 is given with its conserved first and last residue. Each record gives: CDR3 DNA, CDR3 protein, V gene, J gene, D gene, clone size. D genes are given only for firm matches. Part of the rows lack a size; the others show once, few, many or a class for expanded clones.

CDR3 DNA: TGTGCCAGCAGTCCCGCGAGGAGAGAGACCCAGTACTTC
CDR3 protein: CASSPARRETQYF
V gene: TRBV3-1/TRBV3-2
J gene: TRBJ2-5
D gene: -
clone size: -

CDR3 DNA: TGCAGTGCTAGACGCGCAGATACGCAGTATTTT
CDR3 protein: CSARRADTQYF
V gene: TRBV20-1
J gene: TRBJ2-3
D gene: -
clone size: -

CDR3 DNA: TGTGCCAGCAGTTGGGGGCTACCCTACGAGCAGTACTTC
CDR3 protein: CASSWGLPYEQYF
V gene: TRBV27
J gene: TRBJ2-7
D gene: -
clone size: few

CDR3 DNA: TGTGCCAGCAGCCCAGGGTCGTCCAAACAACAGTTTGGCTACACCTTC
CDR3 protein: CASSPGSSKQQFGYTF
V gene: TRBV6-6
J gene: TRBJ1-2
D gene: -
clone size: few

CDR3 DNA: TGTGCCAGCAGCCCGGCGGGACCCCTCGTAGAGACCCAGTACTTC
CDR3 protein: CASSPAGPLVETQYF
V gene: TRBV5-6
J gene: TRBJ2-5
D gene: -
clone size: -

CDR3 DNA: TGTGCCAGCAGCCTACGGGGGGGGAACACTGAAGCTTTCTTT
CDR3 protein: CASSLRGGNTEAFF
V gene: TRBV3-1/TRBV3-2
J gene: TRBJ1-1
D gene: -
clone size: -

CDR3 DNA: TGTGCCAGCAGCGTAGTACCAGGGGGTGAGAACACCGGGGAGCTGTTTTTT
CDR3 protein: CASSVVPGGENTGELFF
V gene: TRBV9
J gene: TRBJ2-2
D gene: TRBD1
clone size: -

CDR3 DNA: TGTGCCAGCAGCGCCCGACAGGGTAACTATGGCTACACCTTC
CDR3 protein: CASSARQGNYGYTF
V gene: TRBV4-2
J gene: TRBJ1-2
D gene: TRBD1
clone size: -

CDR3 DNA: TGCAGCGTTGAGGAGGGGGGGAGCACTGAAGCTTTCTTT
CDR3 protein: CSVEEGGSTEAFF
V gene: TRBV29-1
J gene: TRBJ1-1
D gene: -
clone size: -

CDR3 DNA: TGCGCCAGCAGAGCGGAGTTCACCGGGGAGCTGTTTTTT
CDR3 protein: CASRAEFTGELFF
V gene: TRBV10-1
J gene: TRBJ2-2
D gene: -
clone size: -

CDR3 DNA: TGTGCCAGTAACAGGGGAGGAACTAACTATGGCTACACCTTC
CDR3 protein: CASNRGGTNYGYTF
V gene: TRBV19
J gene: TRBJ1-2
D gene: TRBD1
clone size: -

CDR3 DNA: TGTGCCAGTAGTATGAGCAGGTACTATGGCTACACCTTC
CDR3 protein: CASSMSRYYGYTF
V gene: TRBV19
J gene: TRBJ1-2
D gene: -
clone size: -

CDR3 DNA: TGTGCCAGCAGCCAAGAGGCGGGGGTGAACACAGATACGCAGTATTTT
CDR3 protein: CASSQEAGVNTDTQYF
V gene: TRBV3-1/TRBV3-2
J gene: TRBJ2-3
D gene: TRBD2
clone size: -

CDR3 DNA: TGTGCCTGCCCCCGGCGGGGATCGGTGGGAACCGGGGAGCTGTTTTTT
CDR3 protein: CACPRRGSVGTGELFF
V gene: TRBV30
J gene: TRBJ2-2
D gene: -
clone size: -

CDR3 DNA: TGCGCCAGCAGCTTGGCGGACATTCGCACAGATACGCAGTATTTT
CDR3 protein: CASSLADIRTDTQYF
V gene: TRBV5-1
J gene: TRBJ2-3
D gene: -
clone size: -

CDR3 DNA: TGTGCCAGCAGCCAATCGCAGGCTCCTAATGAAAAACTGTTTTTT
CDR3 protein: CASSQSQAPNEKLFF
V gene: TRBV16
J gene: TRBJ1-4
D gene: -
clone size: -

CDR3 DNA: TGTGCCAGCAGCCAAAGGGGGCTCGACAATGAGCAGTTCTTC
CDR3 protein: CASSQRGLDNEQFF
V gene: TRBV3-1/TRBV3-2
J gene: TRBJ2-1
D gene: TRBD1
clone size: -

CDR3 DNA: TGTGCCAGCAGTCTGGTGTCAGGGGCAGATACGCAGTATTTT
CDR3 protein: CASSLVSGADTQYF
V gene: TRBV2
J gene: TRBJ2-3
D gene: -
clone size: -

CDR3 DNA: TGTGCCAGCAGCAAGGGACAGAGCAATCAGCCCCAGCATTTT
CDR3 protein: CASSKGQSNQPQHF
V gene: TRBV5-6
J gene: TRBJ1-5
D gene: TRBD1
clone size: -

CDR3 DNA: TGTGCCAGCAGCCGCGGGCAGCCCCAAGAGGGCTACACCTTC
CDR3 protein: CASSRGQPQEGYTF
V gene: TRBV27
J gene: TRBJ1-2
D gene: -
clone size: -

CDR3 DNA: TGTGCCAGCAGTTCTCCGGGACAGGAGGTTGGCAATGAGCAGTTCTTC
CDR3 protein: CASSSPGQEVGNEQFF
V gene: TRBV2
J gene: TRBJ2-1
D gene: TRBD1
clone size: many

CDR3 DNA: TGTGCCAGCAGCCACAGAGGGAACCACAATGAGCAGTTCTTC
CDR3 protein: CASSHRGNHNEQFF
V gene: TRBV11-2
J gene: TRBJ2-1
D gene: -
clone size: -

CDR3 DNA: TGTGCCAGCAGTGGCACAGGGAAGTCGGTTTGGGACACCATATATTTT
CDR3 protein: CASSGTGKSVWDTIYF
V gene: TRBV2
J gene: TRBJ1-3
D gene: -
clone size: -